Listed here are 24 T cell receptor beta chains from one sample, sequenced in a study of blood T cell repertoires in COVID-19. Using immunoSEQ multiplex PCR, the repertoire was profiled, and TCRdb retains in-frame clones only, with some absent. The profile shows about 350,000 clones, about 92% of them singletons. The sample comprised peripheral blood. Receptor source: a woman aged 60 to 75 with COVID-19, enrolled during active disease.

This sequence joins TRBV29-1 and TRBJ1-2; 7 bases are a match to TRBD1. Germline V CDR1 and CDR2: SQVTM, ANQGSEA. The CDR3 is 11 amino acids. Trimming took 4 bases from V and 6 from J; bases not matched to a gene: 2. The chain's CDR3 is CSVGQGHGYTF. The CDR3 region has the DNA TGCAGCGTTGGACAGGGACATGGCTACACCTTC.

The V gene is TRBV9, the J gene TRBJ2-3; tentative D call: TRBD2 (6 bases). Trimming pared 3 bases from V and 9 bases from J, leaving 14 bases between. Germline V gene sequence: CDR1 SGDLS, CDR2 YYNGEE. The CDR3 is 13 residues long. The CDR3 reads CASSARGGETQYF. CDR3 DNA sequence: TGTGCCAGCAGCGCCCGGGGCGGGGAAACGCAGTATTTT. Full variable domain (outside the CDR3, taken from reference TRBV9 and TRBJ2-3): DSGVTQTPKHLITATGQRVTLRCSPRSGDLSVYWYQQSLDQGLQFLIQYYNGEERAKGNILERFSAQQFPDLHSELNLSSLELGDSALYFCASSARGGETQYFGPGTRLTVL.

The CDR3 spells CASSQTGDSYEQYF. In DNA form, the CDR3 reads TGCGCCAGCAGCCAGACAGGGGACTCCTACGAGCAGTACTTC. This sequence joins TRBV5-1 and TRBJ2-7, with 8 positions matching TRBD1. The CDR3 contains 14 residues. In germline, CDR1 is SGHRS, CDR2 YFSETQ. V was clipped by 4 bases and J by 0 bases; unmatched bases: 3.

The V gene is TRBV10-1, the J gene TRBJ2-6, with no clear D. Per the germline V gene, CDR1 is WNHNN and CDR2 is SYGVQD (reference sequence). Trimming removed 6 bases from V and 3 bases from J, with 12 bases in between. CDR3 length: 15 amino acids. The CDR3 DNA follows: TGCGCCAGCAGGCTACCTGAGAGTGGGGCCAACGTCCTGACTTTC. Amino acids: CASRLPESGANVLTF.

The chain links TRBV30 to TRBJ2-7; 8 bases fit TRBD1. With V trimmed by 4 bases and J by 3 bases, 8 bases remained unmatched. The CDR3 has 14 residues. CDR1 is GTSNPN and CDR2 is SVGIG in the germline V gene (reference sequence). CDR3 protein: CAWNMGTGLYEQYF. The CDR3 DNA reads TGTGCCTGGAACATGGGGACAGGTCTCTACGAGCAGTACTTC.

On this clone itself: Other DNA sequences within the sample encode an identical CDR3. The rearrangement uses TRBV5-6 and TRBJ1-1; TRBD1 aligns across 7 bases. The germline CDR1 and CDR2 sequences are SGHDT and YYEEEE. The CDR3 is made up of 13 amino acids. The V segment lost 0 bases and the J segment 5 bases; nucleotides outside the gene matches: 1. The CDR3 reads CASSLVRGTEAFF. Here the CDR3 DNA reads TGTGCCAGCAGCTTGGTCAGGGGGACTGAAGCTTTCTTT.

V usage is TRBV12-5 and J usage is TRBJ1-2, with D maybe TRBD1 (5 bases). The CDR3 is made up of 17 amino acids. Germline values: CDR1 LGHNT, CDR2 FRNRAP. V was clipped by 0 bases and J by 8 bases, with 22 bases between them. The CDR3 protein is CASGLVPGQGLIEGYTF. CDR3 nucleotides: TGTGCTAGTGGTTTGGTACCAGGGCAGGGACTAATTGAGGGCTACACCTTC.

This sequence joins TRBV19 and TRBJ2-2; the match to TRBD2 covers 10 bases. Germline CDR1 reads LNHDA; CDR2 reads SQIVND (reference sequence). This CDR3 has 19 residues. Trimming removed 3 bases from V and 2 bases from J; junction bases left unmatched: 12. CDR3 DNA sequence: TGTGCCAGTAGTATCTTAGCGGGGGGCCAGGTGGTAAACACCGGGGAGCTGTTTTTT. Protein: CASSILAGGQVVNTGELFF.

The gene calls are TRBV5-1 and TRBJ2-5; D remains ambiguous. Germline values: CDR1 SGHRS, CDR2 YFSETQ. V was pared by 4 bases and J by 1 base, with 11 bases between. This CDR3 is built from 14 residues. This chain's CDR3 is CASSLANSQETQYF. CDR3 sequence (DNA): TGCGCCAGCAGCCTCGCGAATAGCCAAGAGACCCAGTACTTC.

CDR3 loop: CASSFRTGYANTGELFF. CDR3 DNA sequence: TGTGCCAGCAGCTTCCGAACAGGGTACGCGAACACCGGGGAGCTGTTTTTT. V and J are TRBV5-6 and TRBJ2-2; weak D call: TRBD1 (6 bases). This CDR3 has 17 amino acids. CDR1 and CDR2 (germline): SGHDT, YYEEEE. V dropped 2 bases and J dropped 0 bases, with 14 bases sitting between them.

V usage is TRBV5-4 and J usage is TRBJ1-1; 9 bases align to TRBD1. This CDR3 is built from 15 residues. Germline CDR1 reads SGHNT; CDR2 reads YYREEE (reference sequence). J gave up 5 bases and V 1 base, and 6 bases lay outside the gene matches. The DNA of the CDR3 is TGTGCCAGCAGCTTGACAGGGGGCGCGGTTACTGAAGCTTTCTTT. Protein: CASSLTGGAVTEAFF. Looking up the rest from reference TRBV5-4 and TRBJ1-1 gives the full variable domain: ETGVTQSPTHLIKTRGQQVTLRCSSQSGHNTVSWYQQALGQGPQFIFQYYREEENGRGNFPPRFSGLQFPNYSSELNVNALELDDSALYLCASSLTGGAVTEAFFGQGTRLTVV.

This rearrangement joins TRBV30 to TRBJ1-2, with TRBD1 identical over 9 bases. After removal of 5 bases from V and 6 bases from J, the junction contained 13 bases not matched to a gene. Germline CDR1 GTSNPN, CDR2 SVGIG (reference sequence). This CDR3 comprises 15 residues. The chain's CDR3 is CAWGTGTRRGDGYTF. CDR3 DNA sequence: TGTGCCTGGGGGACAGGGACAAGGCGGGGCGATGGCTACACCTTC.

Comments on this clone: This same CDR3 is encoded by further DNA sequences in the sample. The rearrangement links TRBV7-2 to TRBJ2-5; 15 bases agree with TRBD2. Germline CDR1 is SGHTA and CDR2 is FQGNSA. The CDR3 sequence is 16 residues long. Losses at the gene ends were 4 bases for V and 2 bases for J; bases not matched to a gene: 2. This CDR3 is CASSSGLAGGQETQYF. The CDR3 nucleotides read TGTGCCAGCAGCTCGGGACTAGCGGGGGGACAAGAGACCCAGTACTTC.

The gene calls are TRBV5-1 and TRBJ1-4; D is unclear. Germline V gene sequence: CDR1 SGHRS, CDR2 YFSETQ. The CDR3 has 18 amino acids. Deletions cut 0 bases from V and 5 bases from J, with 20 bases between. CDR3 loop: CASSLVSGRRSSNEKLFF. The CDR3 bases are TGCGCCAGCAGCTTGGTCTCTGGACGGAGGAGTTCAAATGAAAAACTGTTTTTT.

This clone was seen a single time. The gene calls are TRBV19 and TRBJ1-4; maybe TRBD1 (6 bases). With 4 bases removed from V and 10 bases from J, the gap between germline ends came to 19 bases. This CDR3 region has 15 residues. Germline V gene lookup returns CDR1 LNHDA and CDR2 SQIVND (reference sequence). Here the CDR3 reads CASSTRDTINGKLFF. The CDR3 nucleotides read TGTGCCAGTAGTACCCGGGACACAATAAACGGAAAACTGTTTTTT.

The chain links TRBV14 to TRBJ1-4; 8 bases map to TRBD1. The CDR3 is made up of 16 amino acids. The germline V gene has CDR1 SGHDN and CDR2 FVKESK. V shed 5 bases, J shed 5 bases, and the junction held 10 bases outside the gene matches. CDR3 region: CASSYRRTGLNEKLFF. The CDR3 region has the DNA TGTGCCAGCAGCTACCGCCGGACAGGGTTGAATGAAAAACTGTTTTTT.

The chain has TRBV28 and TRBJ1-6; 7 positions match TRBD1. The CDR3 length is 13 residues. The germline V gene has CDR1 MDHEN and CDR2 SYDVKM. J was trimmed by 8 bases and V by 10 bases; bases with no gene match: 8. The DNA of the CDR3 is TGTGCCACCGAGACAGGGTTAGATTCACCCCTCCACTTT. This codes for CATETGLDSPLHF.

The V gene is TRBV15, the J gene TRBJ1-2; maybe TRBD1 (5 bases). The CDR3 runs 13 residues. Trimming left V 1 base short and J 6 bases short, with 9 bases between. The germline V gene has CDR1 LNHNV and CDR2 YYDKDF (reference sequence). CDR3 region: CATSRVGVDGYTF. CDR3 sequence (DNA): TGTGCCACCAGCAGAGTAGGGGTGGATGGCTACACCTTC.

On this clone itself: The sample holds other DNA sequences that translate to the same CDR3. V gene TRBV19 combines with J gene TRBJ1-5; a possible D gene is TRBD1 (5 bases). Trimming took 3 bases from V and 2 from J, leaving 11 bases between them. The V gene's germline CDR1 is LNHDA and CDR2 SQIVND (reference sequence). CDR3 length: 15 residues. The CDR3 DNA reads as TGTGCCAGTAGTATTGGGGGGGGTGGCAATCAGCCCCAGCATTTT. Protein product: CASSIGGGGNQPQHF.

The CDR3 DNA reads TGTGCCAGCAGCCCGCGGGGGGCCTTCGGCACAGATACGCAGTATTTT. Protein: CASSPRGAFGTDTQYF. The rearrangement links TRBV3-1 (or the pseudogene TRBV3-2) to TRBJ2-3; TRBD2 matches at 8 bases. J was trimmed by 1 base and V by 4 bases; bases with no gene match: 7. CDR1 LGHDT and CDR2 YNNKEL come from the germline V gene (reference sequence). The CDR3 is 16 amino acids.

This sequence joins TRBV7-2 and TRBJ1-6; possible D gene TRBD1, 6 bases. Germline V gene lookup returns CDR1 SGHTA and CDR2 FQGNSA. Trimming left V 1 base short and J 8 bases short, with 9 bases between. The CDR3 runs 14 residues. The CDR3 loop is CASSLGQVDSPLHF. The CDR3 region has the DNA TGTGCCAGCAGCTTAGGACAGGTTGATTCACCCCTCCACTTT.

The chain couples TRBV18 to TRBJ2-7; perhaps TRBD1 as D (6 bases). Trimming shortened V by 5 bases and J by 1 base, and 9 bases separated the two germline ends. Germline V gives CDR1 KGHSH, CDR2 LQKENI. The CDR3 has 13 amino acids. CDR3 in amino acids: CASSTGPSYEQYF. Written as DNA, the CDR3 is TGTGCCAGCTCAACAGGGCCGTCCTACGAGCAGTACTTC.

V and J are TRBV7-9 and TRBJ1-2, with a possible D match to TRBD1 (6 bases). Germline V gene lookup returns CDR1 SEHNR and CDR2 FQNEAQ (reference sequence). The CDR3 covers 15 residues. Trimming left V 3 bases short and J 1 base short, with 12 bases between. The CDR3 bases are TGTGCCAGCAGCTTGGACAGAGACTTTAACTATGGCTACACCTTC. Amino acid sequence: CASSLDRDFNYGYTF.

This chain joins TRBV15 and TRBJ2-5, with a weak D call TRBD2 (6 bases). Trimming shortened V by 7 bases and J by 10 bases, and 19 bases separated the two germline ends. The CDR3 has 13 residues. The V gene's germline CDR1 is LNHNV and CDR2 YYDKDF (reference sequence). The CDR3 nucleotides read TGTGCCACCAACCCGGCGGACGGGGGAGACCAGTACTTC. Protein: CATNPADGGDQYF.